This TCR beta chain was retrieved from a study of T cells after posttransplantation cyclophosphamide. Sequencing was performed with immunoSEQ multiplex PCR; in TCRdb, only in-frame clones are kept and a portion is missing. The sample contains about 7,600 clones, roughly four fifths of which appear only once. Cyclophosphamide on days +3 and +4 followed busulfan-fludarabine conditioning and a marrow graft. In the case of this clone: The antigen is not known. Sequence at one end of the junction differs from germline and may be a read error.

Study-wide results and limits: Recipient CMV seropositivity and CMV reactivation strongly tracked TRB clonality. Donor CD8+ memory clones often dominated recipient blood repertoires at later times. TRB overlap between skin or GI tissue T cells and blood was limited.

Germline values: CDR1 SQVTM, CDR2 ANQGSEA. The CDR3 is made up of 8 amino acids. The TCR originated in a female patient aged 40-50 years who received an allogeneic stem cell transplant from a related donor, was CMV-positive, and had no GVHD. These T cells may partly come from the graft donor. The chain is built from TRBV29-1 and TRBJ1-1, with D unresolved. The sequencing used CD4+ T cells sorted from blood, collected about 1,200 days after allogeneic stem cell transplant with posttransplant cyclophosphamide. CDR3 residues: CSVETSVF. The CDR3 nucleotides are TGCAGCGTTGAAACATCTGTCTTT.